This T cell receptor (beta chain) is drawn from a study of cytomegalovirus exposure and HLA in healthy donors. Trimming took off 2 bases at V and 4 bases at J, with 8 bases between the two ends. Looked up from germline, CDR1 is SGHTA and CDR2 is FQGNSA. The CDR3 runs 13 residues. Primers: 60 Vbeta forward and 13 Jbeta reverse. Generated by immunoSEQ multiplex PCR, the TCRdb table keeps only in-frame clones and is missing some. This sample yields approximately 190,000 clones, of which about 83% are seen a single time; approximately 1.7% belongs to the top ten. This chain uses TRBV7-2 with TRBJ2-5; D is uncertain. This sequence was found in a man aged 35 to 55 in good health and CMV-seropositive. The sample comprised PBMCs. Here the CDR3 DNA reads TGTGCCAGCAGCTTAAGTCAGGCAGAGACCCAGTACTTC. This translates into CASSLSQAETQYF.